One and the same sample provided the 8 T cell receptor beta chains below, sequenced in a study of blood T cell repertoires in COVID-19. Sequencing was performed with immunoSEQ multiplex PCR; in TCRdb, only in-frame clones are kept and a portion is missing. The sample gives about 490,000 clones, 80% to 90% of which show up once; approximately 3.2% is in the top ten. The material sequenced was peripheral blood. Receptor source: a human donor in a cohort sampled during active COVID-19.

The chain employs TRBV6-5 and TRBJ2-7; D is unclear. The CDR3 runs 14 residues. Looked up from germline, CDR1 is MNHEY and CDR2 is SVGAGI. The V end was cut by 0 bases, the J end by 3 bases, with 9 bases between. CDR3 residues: CASSYSGGHYEQYF. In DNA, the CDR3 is TGTGCCAGCAGTTACTCTGGCGGCCACTACGAGCAGTACTTC.

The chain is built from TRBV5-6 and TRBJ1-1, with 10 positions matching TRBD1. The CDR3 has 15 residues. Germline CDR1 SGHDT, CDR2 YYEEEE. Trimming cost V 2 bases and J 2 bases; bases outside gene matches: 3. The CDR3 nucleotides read TGTGCCAGCAGCTTCGGGACAGGGGTTAACACTGAAGCTTTCTTT. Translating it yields CASSFGTGVNTEAFF.

The CDR3 loop reads CAWLRGDSSYNSPLHF. The CDR3 nucleotides are TGTGCCTGGCTCAGGGGAGATAGCTCCTATAATTCACCCCTCCACTTT. This chain joins TRBV30 and TRBJ1-6, with a weak D call TRBD1 (6 bases). V was cut by 5 bases and J by 0 bases, with 14 bases left in between. The CDR3 totals 16 residues. Looked up from germline, CDR1 is GTSNPN and CDR2 is SVGIG (reference sequence).

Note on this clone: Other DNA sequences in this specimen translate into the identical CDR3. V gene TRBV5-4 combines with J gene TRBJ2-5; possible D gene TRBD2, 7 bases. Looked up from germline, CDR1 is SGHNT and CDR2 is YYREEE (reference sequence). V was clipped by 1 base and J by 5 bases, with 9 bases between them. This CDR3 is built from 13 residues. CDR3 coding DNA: TGTGCCAGCAGCTTGAGGGGGGGGGAGACCCAGTACTTC. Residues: CASSLRGGETQYF.

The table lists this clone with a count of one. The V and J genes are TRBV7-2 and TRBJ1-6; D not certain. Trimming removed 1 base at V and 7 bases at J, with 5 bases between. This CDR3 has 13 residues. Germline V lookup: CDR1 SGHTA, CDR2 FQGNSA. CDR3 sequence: CASSLVQNSPLHF. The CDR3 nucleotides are TGTGCCAGCAGCTTAGTCCAAAATTCACCCCTCCACTTT.

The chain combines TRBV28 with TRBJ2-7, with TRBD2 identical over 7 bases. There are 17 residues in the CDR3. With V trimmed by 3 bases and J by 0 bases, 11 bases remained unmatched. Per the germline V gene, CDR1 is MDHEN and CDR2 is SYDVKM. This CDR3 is CASSFPLRPGGSYEQYF. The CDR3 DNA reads TGTGCCAGCAGTTTTCCCCTGAGACCGGGGGGCTCCTACGAGCAGTACTTC. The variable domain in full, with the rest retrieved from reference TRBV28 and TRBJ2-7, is DVKVTQSSRYLVKRTGEKVFLECVQDMDHENMFWYRQDPGLGLRLIYFSYDVKMKEKGDIPEGYSVSREKKERFSLILESASTNQTSMYLCASSFPLRPGGSYEQYFGPGTRLTVT.

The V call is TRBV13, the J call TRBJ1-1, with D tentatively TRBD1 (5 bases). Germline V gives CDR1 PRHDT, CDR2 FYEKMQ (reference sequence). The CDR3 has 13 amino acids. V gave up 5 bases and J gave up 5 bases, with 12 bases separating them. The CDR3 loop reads CASSRGGRTEAFF. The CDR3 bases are TGTGCCAGCAGCCGGGGGGGACGAACTGAAGCTTTCTTT. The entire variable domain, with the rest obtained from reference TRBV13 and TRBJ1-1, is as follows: AAGVIQSPRHLIKEKRETATLKCYPIPRHDTVYWYQQGPGQDPQFLISFYEKMQSDKGSIPDRFSAQQFSDYHSELNMSSLELGDSALYFCASSRGGRTEAFFGQGTRLTVV.

In DNA form, the CDR3 reads TGTGCCAGCAGTTCCACCACTATCTCCGGGGAGCTGTTTTTT. This gives the protein CASSSTTISGELFF. This chain connects TRBV7-2 to TRBJ2-2; D gene unclear. This CDR3 is built from 14 residues. Germline lookup yields CDR1 SGHTA and CDR2 FQGNSA. V lost 6 bases to trimming and J lost 6 bases, with 14 bases between them.